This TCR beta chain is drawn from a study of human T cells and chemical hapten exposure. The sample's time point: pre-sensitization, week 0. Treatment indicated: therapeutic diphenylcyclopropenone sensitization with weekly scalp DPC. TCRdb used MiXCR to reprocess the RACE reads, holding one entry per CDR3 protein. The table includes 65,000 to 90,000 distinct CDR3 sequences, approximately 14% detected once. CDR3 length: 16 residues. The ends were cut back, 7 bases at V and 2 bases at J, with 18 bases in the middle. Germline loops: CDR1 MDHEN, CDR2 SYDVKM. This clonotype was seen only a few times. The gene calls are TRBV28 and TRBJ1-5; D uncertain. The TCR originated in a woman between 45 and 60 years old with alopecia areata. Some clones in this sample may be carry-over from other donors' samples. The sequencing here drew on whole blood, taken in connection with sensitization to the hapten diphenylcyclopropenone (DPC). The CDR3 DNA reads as TGTGCCAGCACCCTAGTTAGGAATTTGGGCAATCAGCCCCAGCATTTT. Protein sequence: CASTLVRNLGNQPQHF.